This record looks at one TCR beta chain sequence and its context. Its antigen is unknown. In the same sample, other DNA sequences code for this CDR3. These data belong to a study of cytomegalovirus exposure and HLA in healthy donors. Study overall: HLA-typed donors were the source of about 85 million unique TCRs, which an early data release held.

The CDR3 consists of 14 residues. V trimming: 3 bases; J trimming: 0 bases; junction bases outside the gene matches: 1. Per germline, CDR1 SNHLY and CDR2 FYNNEI. The PCR used 60 Vbeta and 13 Jbeta primers. Clones were read by immunoSEQ multiplex PCR, and TCRdb kept only the in-frame ones, dropping some. The table shows over 120,000 clones, with over 65% occurring only once. Study-level results: Among the most significant clusters, several appeared linked to common viral pathogens in a later analysis. The study assumed roughly uniform donor sequencing depth for presence/absence analyses. It is likely that the observed cluster of highly shared sequence variants was a sequencing artifact.

The sample comprised PBMCs. The TCR was taken from a man younger than 35 in good health and CMV-seropositive. V is TRBV2 and J is TRBJ2-7; 8 positions match TRBD1. The CDR3 region is CASSEQGASYEQYF. CDR3 in DNA: TGTGCCAGCAGTGAGCAGGGGGCCTCCTACGAGCAGTACTTC. The full variable domain, its missing parts supplied by reference TRBV2 and TRBJ2-7, is EPEVTQTPSHQVTQMGQEVILRCVPISNHLYFYWYRQILGQKVEFLVSFYNNEISEKSEIFDDQFSVERPDGSNFTLKIRSTKLEDSAMYFCASSEQGASYEQYFGPGTRLTVT.